Below, 18 T cell receptor beta chains from the same sample are listed, as sequenced in a study of T cells in Graves' hyperthyroidism and ophthalmopathy. The CDR3 regions of TCR beta were amplified from RNA transcripts. During a first-round RT-PCR of the TCR CDR3, the HTBI primer set was used. TCRdb ran MiXCR on the multiplex PCR reads and lists one entry per CDR3 protein. In the table there are more than 650,000 distinct CDR3 sequences, 14% of which are singletons. The sequenced material came from blood. The receptors were sampled from a woman between 18 and 29 years old with Graves' hyperthyroidism.

V and J are TRBV7-9 and TRBJ1-5; D is perhaps TRBD1 (5 bases). This CDR3 spans 16 amino acids. With 1 base removed from V and 2 bases from J, the gap between germline ends came to 12 bases. CDR1 and CDR2 from the germline V gene are SEHNR and FQNEAQ (reference sequence). The DNA of the CDR3 is TGTGCCAGCAGCTTAGTGGGCAGGGAAGGCAATCAGCCCCAGCATTTT. Translation gives CASSLVGREGNQPQHF.

This clonotype was observed a few times. The chain carries TRBV3-1 and TRBJ2-1; maybe TRBD2 (6 bases). The CDR3 sequence is 16 residues long. Germline V gene sequence: CDR1 LGHDT, CDR2 YNNKEL (reference sequence). V shed 4 bases and J shed 8 bases, with 21 bases lying between them. DNA for the CDR3: TGTGCCAGCAGCCTTCGACGGACTATCCTCGGCGATGAGCAGTTCTTC. Its protein is CASSLRRTILGDEQFF.

This rearrangement joins TRBV12-3 or TRBV12-4 to TRBJ1-6; D is unresolved. V gave up 5 bases and J gave up 11 bases, with 10 bases separating them. The CDR3 spans 12 residues. CDR3 coding DNA: TGTGCCAGCAGTCAACCGGGTCCACCCCTCCACTTT. Its protein product is CASSQPGPPLHF.

This chain joins TRBV19 and TRBJ2-7; 10 positions agree with TRBD2. This CDR3 region has 16 residues. The germline V gene encodes CDR1 LNHDA and CDR2 SQIVND (reference sequence). V shed 3 bases and J 5 bases; nucleotides not matched to a gene: 10. The CDR3 DNA reads as TGTGCCAGTAGTATCGGGCGTAGCGGGAGGTTGAACGAGCAGTACTTC. It translates to CASSIGRSGRLNEQYF.

This clonotype was seen ten or more times. The CDR3 protein is CATSDLTGLNEQFF. The CDR3 bases are TGTGCCACCAGTGACCTCACGGGGCTGAATGAGCAGTTCTTC. The genes are TRBV24-1 and TRBJ2-1; D assignment may be TRBD1 or TRBD2 (5 bases each). Trimming left V 4 bases short and J 7 bases short, with 13 bases between. CDR1 is KGHDR, CDR2 SFDVKD, per germline. The CDR3 has 14 amino acids.

J is TRBJ2-1 and V is TRBV11-2, with TRBD2 identical over 10 bases. The ends lost 3 bases at V and 4 bases at J; junction bases unmatched: 12. The germline CDR1 and CDR2 sequences are SGHAT and FQNNGV. The CDR3 is 18 residues long. The CDR3 sequence is CASSLRASGSWAYNEQFF. In DNA, the CDR3 is TGTGCCAGCAGCTTGCGTGCTAGCGGGAGCTGGGCTTACAATGAGCAGTTCTTC.

This clonotype occurred a few times. The J gene is TRBJ2-2, the V gene TRBV4-2; 11 positions match TRBD1. This CDR3 comprises 15 residues. CDR1 is LGHNA and CDR2 is YNFKEQ in the germline V gene. Unmatched junction bases numbered 4, after V lost 0 bases and J lost 10 bases. CDR3 residues: CASSQDGQGAKELFF. Written as DNA, the CDR3 is TGTGCCAGCAGCCAAGATGGACAGGGGGCGAAGGAGCTGTTTTTT.

This clonotype was picked up a small number of times. The chain is built from TRBV4-1 and TRBJ1-2; the D gene is possibly TRBD1 (6 bases). Per the germline V gene, CDR1 is MGHRA and CDR2 is YSYEKL. V was cut by 4 bases and J by 2 bases, with 14 bases left in between. The CDR3 consists of 15 residues. This CDR3 reads CASSPQGSLNYGYTF. The CDR3 nucleotides read TGCGCCAGCAGCCCTCAGGGGTCTCTGAACTATGGCTACACCTTC.

This clonotype has ten or more counts. V gene TRBV24-1 combines with J gene TRBJ2-1; D is unresolved. CDR1 and CDR2 (germline): KGHDR, SFDVKD. V was clipped by 4 bases and J by 10 bases, with 16 bases between them. There are 14 residues in the CDR3. The CDR3 spells CATSDSDNLKEQFF. The CDR3 DNA is TGTGCCACCAGTGACTCCGACAACCTCAAGGAGCAGTTCTTC.

This clonotype was seen ten or more times. This chain links TRBV7-2 with TRBJ2-3; either TRBD1 or TRBD2 may supply D (6 bases each). Germline CDR1 and CDR2: SGHTA and FQGNSA. The CDR3 contains 16 residues. Trimming took 5 bases from V and 1 from J, leaving 16 bases between them. CDR3 loop: CASSLLGRGRTDTQYF. The CDR3 nucleotides read TGTGCCAGCAGCCTACTTGGACGGGGGCGCACAGATACGCAGTATTTT.

The chain links TRBV5-8 to TRBJ2-1; 10 positions match TRBD2. The CDR3 spans 15 residues. V was pared by 0 bases and J by 10 bases, with 7 bases of the junction left unmatched. CDR1 is SGHTS and CDR2 is YDEGEE in the germline V gene. In nucleotides, the CDR3 is TGTGCCAGCAGCTTGGTGCTAGCGGGAGCAGACGAGCAGTTCTTC. Its translation is CASSLVLAGADEQFF.

CDR3 region: CASSSIGGSTDTQYF. The CDR3 DNA sequence: TGTGCCAGCAGCTCCATAGGGGGTAGCACAGATACGCAGTATTTT. This chain uses TRBV11-2 with TRBJ2-3, with D perhaps TRBD1 (6 bases). The CDR3 is made up of 15 amino acids. Germline V CDR1 and CDR2: SGHAT, FQNNGV. V lost 4 bases and J lost 0, with 11 bases in between.

Many counts were recorded for this clonotype. This rearrangement joins TRBV3-1 to TRBJ1-1; possibly TRBD1 for D (5 bases). CDR3 length: 14 amino acids. In germline, CDR1 is LGHDT, CDR2 YNNKEL (reference sequence). The V end was cut by 3 bases, the J end by 8 bases, with 16 bases between. This chain's CDR3 is CASSHGGTQTEAFF. Here the CDR3 DNA reads TGTGCCAGCAGCCACGGGGGGACCCAAACGGAAGCTTTCTTT.

In this sample, this clonotype turned up a few times. This chain connects TRBV9 to TRBJ2-1; TRBD2 matches 11 bases. From germline, CDR1 is SGDLS and CDR2 YYNGEE. The junction had 11 bases not matched to a gene; V was cut back by 4 bases and J by 2 bases. The CDR3 is 18 residues long. The CDR3: CASSPRLAGLETYNEQFF. In DNA, the CDR3 is TGTGCCAGCAGCCCCAGACTAGCGGGACTTGAAACCTACAATGAGCAGTTCTTC. Looking up the rest from reference TRBV9 and TRBJ2-1 gives the full variable domain: DSGVTQTPKHLITATGQRVTLRCSPRSGDLSVYWYQQSLDQGLQFLIQYYNGEERAKGNILERFSAQQFPDLHSELNLSSLELGDSALYFCASSPRLAGLETYNEQFFGPGTRLTVL.

This clonotype was seen repeatedly, ten times or more. CDR3 in amino acids: CATSRGPDPQGTQYF. The CDR3 DNA sequence: TGTGCCACCAGCAGGGGACCAGACCCACAGGGTACGCAGTATTTT. The V call is TRBV15, the J call TRBJ2-3; D is perhaps TRBD1 (6 bases). V lost 3 bases, J lost 8 bases, and 18 bases lay in between. The CDR3 is 15 amino acids. Germline V gives CDR1 LNHNV, CDR2 YYDKDF (reference sequence).

The chain links TRBV4-3 to TRBJ2-1; TRBD2 matches at 8 bases. CDR1 is LGHNA, CDR2 YSLEER, per germline. J lost 0 bases, V lost 4 bases, and 14 bases had no gene match. This CDR3 is 19 amino acids long. The CDR3 is CASSRGGSGSSSSYNEQFF. The CDR3 bases are TGCGCCAGCAGCCGAGGTGGGAGCGGGAGTTCGAGCTCCTACAATGAGCAGTTCTTC.

The gene calls are TRBV18 and TRBJ2-1; 9 bases line up with TRBD2. J gave up 6 bases and V 4 bases, and 7 bases lay outside the gene matches. Looked up from germline, CDR1 is KGHSH and CDR2 is LQKENI. The CDR3 has 15 residues. The CDR3 coding sequence is TGTGCCAGCTCACAGGGACTAGCCGCCGGCAATGAGCAGTTCTTC. Its translation: CASSQGLAAGNEQFF.

This clonotype was counted at least ten times. CDR3: CASSVGWGLGETQYF. As DNA, the CDR3 is TGTGCCAGCAGTGTGGGGTGGGGGCTAGGGGAGACCCAGTACTTC. This rearrangement joins TRBV6-1 to TRBJ2-5, with a possible D match to TRBD1 (6 bases). The V end was cut by 4 bases, the J end by 5 bases, with 17 bases between. CDR1 and CDR2 from the germline V gene are MNHNS and SASEGT. The CDR3 is 15 residues long.